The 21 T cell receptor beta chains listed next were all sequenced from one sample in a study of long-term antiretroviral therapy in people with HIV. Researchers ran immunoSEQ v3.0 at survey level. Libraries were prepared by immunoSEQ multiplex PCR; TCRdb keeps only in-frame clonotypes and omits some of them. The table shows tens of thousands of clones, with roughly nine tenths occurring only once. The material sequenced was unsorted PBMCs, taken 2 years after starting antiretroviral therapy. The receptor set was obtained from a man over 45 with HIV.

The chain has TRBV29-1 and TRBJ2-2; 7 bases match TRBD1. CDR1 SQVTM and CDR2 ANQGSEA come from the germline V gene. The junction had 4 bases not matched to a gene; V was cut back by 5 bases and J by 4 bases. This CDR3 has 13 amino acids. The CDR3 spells CSVTGVVTGELFF. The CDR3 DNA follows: TGCAGCGTTACAGGGGTGGTCACCGGGGAGCTGTTTTTT.

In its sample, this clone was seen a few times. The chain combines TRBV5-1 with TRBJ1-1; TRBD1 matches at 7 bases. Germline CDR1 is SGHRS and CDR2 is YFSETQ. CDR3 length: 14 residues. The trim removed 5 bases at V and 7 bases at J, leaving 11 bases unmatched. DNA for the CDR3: TGCGCCAGCAGTAATTTAGGGGGCGGAGGTGAAGCTTTCTTT. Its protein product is CASSNLGGGGEAFF.

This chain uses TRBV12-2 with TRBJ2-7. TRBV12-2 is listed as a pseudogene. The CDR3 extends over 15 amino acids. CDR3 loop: CASRPPPGAYYEQYF. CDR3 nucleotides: TGTGCAAGTCGCCCTCCCCCGGGGGCCTACTACGAGCAGTACTTC.

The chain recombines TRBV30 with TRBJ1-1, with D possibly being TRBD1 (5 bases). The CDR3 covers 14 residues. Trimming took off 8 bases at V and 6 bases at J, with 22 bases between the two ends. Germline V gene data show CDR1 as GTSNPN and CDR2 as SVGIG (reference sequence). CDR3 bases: TGTGCCCGACATGGTACAGGCTCGGGGGCTGAAGCTTTCTTT. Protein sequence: CARHGTGSGAEAFF.

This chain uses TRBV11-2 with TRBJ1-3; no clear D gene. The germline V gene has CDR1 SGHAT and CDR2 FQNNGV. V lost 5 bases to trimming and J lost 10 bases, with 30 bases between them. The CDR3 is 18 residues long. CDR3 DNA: TGTGCCAGCAGCCGTGGGTTCCGTACCGCGGACCGCCAGTGGACCATATATTTT. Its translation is CASSRGFRTADRQWTIYF. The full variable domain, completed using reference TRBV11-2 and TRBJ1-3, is EAGVAQSPRYKIIEKRQSVAFWCNPISGHATLYWYQQILGQGPKLLIQFQNNGVVDDSQLPKDRFSAERLKGVDSTLKIQPAKLEDSAVYLCASSRGFRTADRQWTIYFGEGSWLTVV.

This CDR3 is CASSPPGRTGYGYTF. DNA of the CDR3: TGTGCCAGCAGCCCCCCAGGACGGACAGGCTATGGCTACACCTTC. The V gene is TRBV7-9, the J gene TRBJ1-2; 7 positions match TRBD1. This CDR3 is 15 amino acids long. Germline CDR1 is SEHNR and CDR2 is FQNEAQ (reference sequence). The ends lost 5 bases at V and 4 bases at J; junction bases unmatched: 10.

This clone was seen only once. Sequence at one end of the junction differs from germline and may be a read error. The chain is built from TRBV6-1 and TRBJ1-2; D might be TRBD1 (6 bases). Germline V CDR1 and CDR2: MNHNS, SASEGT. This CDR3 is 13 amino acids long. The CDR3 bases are TGTGCCACCAGTTTGGGGGGGCTCTATGGCTACACCTTC. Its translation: CATSLGGLYGYTF.

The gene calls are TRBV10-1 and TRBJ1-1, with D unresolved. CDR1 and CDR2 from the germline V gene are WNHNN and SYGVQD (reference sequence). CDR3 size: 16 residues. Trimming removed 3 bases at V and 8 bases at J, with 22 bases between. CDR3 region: CASSDIRERGRGEAFF. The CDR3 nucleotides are TGCGCCAGCAGTGATATCCGGGAACGTGGACGCGGCGAAGCTTTCTTT.

CDR3 region: CASSPGILNTEAFF. In DNA, the CDR3 is TGTGCCAGCTCACCAGGGATCTTGAACACTGAAGCTTTCTTT. This chain connects TRBV18 to TRBJ1-1; D gene ambiguous. Germline-derived CDR1 and CDR2 are KGHSH and LQKENI. V was clipped by 2 bases and J by 0 bases, with 7 bases between them. This CDR3 comprises 14 residues.

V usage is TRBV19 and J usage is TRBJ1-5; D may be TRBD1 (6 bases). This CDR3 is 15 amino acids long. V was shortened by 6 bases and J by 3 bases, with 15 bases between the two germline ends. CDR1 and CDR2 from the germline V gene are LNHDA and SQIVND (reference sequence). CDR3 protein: CASRLGGGDNQPQHF. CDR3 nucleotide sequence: TGTGCCAGTAGATTGGGGGGGGGCGACAATCAGCCCCAGCATTTT.

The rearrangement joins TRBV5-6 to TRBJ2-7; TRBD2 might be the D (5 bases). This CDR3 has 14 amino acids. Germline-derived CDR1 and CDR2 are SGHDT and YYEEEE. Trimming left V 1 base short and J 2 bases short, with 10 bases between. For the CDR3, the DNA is TGTGCCAGCAGCTTGATGGTAGCGCCCTACGAGCAGTACTTC. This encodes CASSLMVAPYEQYF.

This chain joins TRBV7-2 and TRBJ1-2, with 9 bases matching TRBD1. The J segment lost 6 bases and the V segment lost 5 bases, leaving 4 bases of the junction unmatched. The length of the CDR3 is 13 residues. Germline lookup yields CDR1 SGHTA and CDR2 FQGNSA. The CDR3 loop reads CASSPGTGHGYTF. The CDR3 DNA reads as TGTGCCAGCAGCCCCGGGACAGGGCATGGCTACACCTTC.

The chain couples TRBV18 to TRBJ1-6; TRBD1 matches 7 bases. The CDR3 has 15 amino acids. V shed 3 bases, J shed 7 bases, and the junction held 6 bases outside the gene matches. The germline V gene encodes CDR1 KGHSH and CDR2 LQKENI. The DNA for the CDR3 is TGTGCCAGCTCACCCGCACAGGGGTCGAATTCACCCCTCCACTTT. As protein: CASSPAQGSNSPLHF.

CDR3 region: CASSLDSGDTGELFF. The CDR3 region has the DNA TGTGCCAGCAGCTTGGATTCCGGTGACACCGGGGAGCTGTTTTTT. The chain is built from TRBV5-5 and TRBJ2-2; D unclear. The CDR3 is made up of 15 amino acids. The V gene lost 0 bases and the J gene lost 3 bases, with 9 bases spanning the gap. From germline, CDR1 is SGHKS and CDR2 YYEKEE (reference sequence).

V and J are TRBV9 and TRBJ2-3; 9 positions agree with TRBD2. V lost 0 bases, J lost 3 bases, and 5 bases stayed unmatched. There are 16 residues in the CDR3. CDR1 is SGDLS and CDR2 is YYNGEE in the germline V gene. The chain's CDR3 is CASSVGSSGRTDTQYF. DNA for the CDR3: TGTGCCAGCAGCGTAGGGAGTAGCGGGAGAACAGATACGCAGTATTTT. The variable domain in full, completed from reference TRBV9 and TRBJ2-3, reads DSGVTQTPKHLITATGQRVTLRCSPRSGDLSVYWYQQSLDQGLQFLIQYYNGEERAKGNILERFSAQQFPDLHSELNLSSLELGDSALYFCASSVGSSGRTDTQYFGPGTRLTVL.

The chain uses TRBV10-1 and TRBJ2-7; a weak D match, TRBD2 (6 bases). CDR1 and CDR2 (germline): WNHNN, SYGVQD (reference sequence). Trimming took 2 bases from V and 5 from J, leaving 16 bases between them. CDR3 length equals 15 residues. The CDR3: CASSEISGVGDEQYF. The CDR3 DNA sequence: TGCGCCAGCAGTGAGATTTCGGGGGTAGGGGACGAGCAGTACTTC.

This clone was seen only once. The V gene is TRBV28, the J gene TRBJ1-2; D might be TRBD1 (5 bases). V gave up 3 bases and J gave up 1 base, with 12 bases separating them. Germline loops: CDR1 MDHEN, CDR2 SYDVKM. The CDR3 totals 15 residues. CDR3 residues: CASSFRGNINYGYTF. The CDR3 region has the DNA TGTGCCAGCAGTTTCCGGGGGAACATTAACTATGGCTACACCTTC.

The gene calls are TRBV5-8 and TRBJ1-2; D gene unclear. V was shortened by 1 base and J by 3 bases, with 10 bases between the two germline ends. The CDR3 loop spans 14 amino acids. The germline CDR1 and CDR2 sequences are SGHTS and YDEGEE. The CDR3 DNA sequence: TGTGCCAGCAGCTTGCGGGTACTAGACTATGGCTACACCTTC. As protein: CASSLRVLDYGYTF. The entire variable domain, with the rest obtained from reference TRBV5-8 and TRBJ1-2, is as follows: EAGVTQSPTHLIKTRGQQATLRCSPISGHTSVYWYQQALGLGLQFLLWYDEGEERNRGNFPPRFSGRQFPNYSSELNVNALELEDSALYLCASSLRVLDYGYTFGSGTRLTVV.

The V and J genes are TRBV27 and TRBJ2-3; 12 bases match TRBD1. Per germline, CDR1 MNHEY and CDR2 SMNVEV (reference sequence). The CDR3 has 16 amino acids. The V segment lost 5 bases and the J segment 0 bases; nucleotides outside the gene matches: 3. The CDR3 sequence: CASSPGQGASTDTQYF. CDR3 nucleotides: TGTGCCAGCAGTCCGGGACAGGGGGCAAGCACAGATACGCAGTATTTT.

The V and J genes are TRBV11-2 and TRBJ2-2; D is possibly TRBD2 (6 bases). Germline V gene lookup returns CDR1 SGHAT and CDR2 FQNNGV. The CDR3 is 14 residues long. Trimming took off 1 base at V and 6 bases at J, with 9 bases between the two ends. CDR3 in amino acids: CASSLAGGPGELFF. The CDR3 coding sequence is TGTGCCAGCAGCTTAGCCGGGGGTCCCGGGGAGCTGTTTTTT.

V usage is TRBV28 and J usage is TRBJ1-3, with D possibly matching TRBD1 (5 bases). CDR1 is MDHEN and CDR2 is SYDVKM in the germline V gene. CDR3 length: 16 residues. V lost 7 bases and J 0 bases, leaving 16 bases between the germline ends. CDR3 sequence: CASTSYGDSSGNTIYF. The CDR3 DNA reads TGTGCCAGCACCTCCTATGGGGACTCCTCTGGAAACACCATATATTTT.